These 32 T cell receptor beta chains came from one sample sequenced in a study of T-cell memory formation after mild COVID-19. TCRdb re-called the 5' RACE reads through MiXCR, storing one row per CDR3 protein. The data hold 540,000 or so distinct CDR3 sequences, with about a fifth observed a single time. Sequencing used PBMCs or a T cell subset sorted from them (not recorded which). The receptor source for this set is an adult woman who had mild COVID-19 (a few samples of this study predate the infection). Cell type and time point are not known.

This clonotype was counted between two and nine times. V gene TRBV5-4 combines with J gene TRBJ1-6; D is uncertain. Germline CDR1 is SGHNT and CDR2 is YYREEE (reference sequence). V lost 4 bases and J lost 2, with 13 bases in between. The CDR3 has 16 amino acids. CDR3 amino acids: CASSPRGPAYNSPLHF. The DNA of the CDR3 is TGTGCCAGCAGCCCCCGTGGGCCGGCCTATAATTCACCCCTCCACTTT.

The CDR3 coding sequence is TGTGCCACCAGTGATGAGTTCTCGGACAGTCGGGAGACCCAGTACTTC. It translates to CATSDEFSDSRETQYF. The chain carries TRBV24-1 and TRBJ2-5; a possible D gene is TRBD1 (6 bases). The ends were cut back, 3 bases at V and 5 bases at J, with 18 bases in the middle. CDR1 KGHDR and CDR2 SFDVKD come from the germline V gene. CDR3 length equals 16 residues.

The rearrangement uses TRBV5-3 and TRBJ2-3; maybe TRBD1 (7 bases). TRBV5-3 is noted as an ORF with a role that remains uncertain. This CDR3 contains 15 residues. The V and J ends lost 4 bases and 1 base respectively, with 13 bases between them. CDR3 residues: CARSVTGEGTDTQYF. In nucleotides, the CDR3 is TGTGCCAGAAGCGTTACAGGGGAGGGCACAGATACGCAGTATTTT.

This clonotype was seen a few times. The chain's CDR3 is CASSLRGLGEQYF. Written as DNA, the CDR3 is TGTGCCAGCAGCTTACGAGGGCTGGGCGAGCAGTACTTC. The chain is built from TRBV11-2 and TRBJ2-7, with a weak D call TRBD2 (5 bases). The CDR3 spans 13 residues. Germline lookup yields CDR1 SGHAT and CDR2 FQNNGV. With 2 bases removed from V and 6 bases from J, the gap between germline ends came to 11 bases.

This clonotype was seen a handful of times. The chain carries TRBV7-2 and TRBJ1-6, with TRBD1 matching over 12 bases. V trimming: 4 bases; J trimming: 10 bases; junction bases outside the gene matches: 5. Germline CDR1 is SGHTA and CDR2 is FQGNSA. CDR3 length: 15 residues. The CDR3: CASSSGTGGRSPLHF. The CDR3 bases are TGTGCCAGCAGCTCGGGGACAGGGGGCAGATCACCCCTCCACTTT.

The chain couples TRBV2 to TRBJ1-3; D perhaps matches TRBD1 (6 bases). The CDR3 extends over 13 amino acids. The V and J ends lost 10 bases and 0 bases respectively, with 10 bases between them. Germline V CDR1 and CDR2: SNHLY, FYNNEI. DNA for the CDR3: TGTGCCAAGGGGGAGAACTCTGGAAACACCATATATTTT. This translates into CAKGENSGNTIYF.

This clonotype was found many times. The rearrangement links TRBV7-6 to TRBJ2-3; 9 bases fit TRBD1. CDR1 and CDR2 from the germline V gene are SGHVS and FNYEAQ. The CDR3 totals 16 residues. J was trimmed by 4 bases and V by 5 bases; bases with no gene match: 10. In DNA form, the CDR3 reads TGTGCCAGCAGCGCAGTGGGACAGGGCGGGGCAGATACGCAGTATTTT. It translates to CASSAVGQGGADTQYF.

This clonotype appeared a few times. This rearrangement joins TRBV24-1 to TRBJ1-1; possibly TRBD1 for D (6 bases). The CDR3 is 11 amino acids. V dropped 7 bases and J dropped 6 bases, with 8 bases sitting between them. Germline V gene sequence: CDR1 KGHDR, CDR2 SFDVKD. The CDR3 DNA reads as TGTGCCACCAGACAGGGTCCTGAAGCTTTCTTT. Translating gives CATRQGPEAFF.

This chain's CDR3 is CASSLGSAGPYNEQFF. The CDR3 coding sequence is TGTGCCAGCAGCTTAGGATCCGCGGGACCGTACAATGAGCAGTTCTTC. The chain is built from TRBV7-2 and TRBJ2-1, with D perhaps matching TRBD2 (6 bases). V lost 1 base and J 4 bases, leaving 14 bases between the germline ends. Looked up from germline, CDR1 is SGHTA and CDR2 is FQGNSA. The CDR3 consists of 16 residues. Full variable domain (outside the CDR3, taken from reference TRBV7-2 and TRBJ2-1): GAGVSQSPSNKVTEKGKDVELRCDPISGHTALYWYRQSLGQGLEFLIYFQGNSAPDKSGLPSDRFSAERTGGSVSTLTIQRTQQEDSAVYLCASSLGSAGPYNEQFFGPGTRLTVL.

This chain joins TRBV6-5 and TRBJ2-1; 10 bases align to TRBD2. Germline V gene sequence: CDR1 MNHEY, CDR2 SVGAGI. Trimming cost V 5 bases and J 0 bases; bases outside gene matches: 4. The CDR3 sequence is 16 residues long. Here the CDR3 reads CASSLTSGFSYNEQFF. In nucleotides, the CDR3 is TGTGCCAGCAGTCTGACTAGCGGGTTCTCCTACAATGAGCAGTTCTTC.

The V and J genes are TRBV6-1 and TRBJ2-7; D is uncertain. V lost 0 bases, J lost 2 bases, and 17 bases lay in between. CDR3 length: 17 residues. Germline loops: CDR1 MNHNS, CDR2 SASEGT. The CDR3: CASSEATSRTHPYEQYF. The CDR3 DNA is TGTGCCAGCAGTGAAGCGACTTCCCGGACGCACCCCTACGAGCAGTACTTC.

V is TRBV5-1 and J is TRBJ2-5; a weak D match, TRBD1 (5 bases). The CDR3 contains 16 residues. CDR1 and CDR2 from the germline V gene are SGHRS and YFSETQ. V dropped 0 bases and J dropped 5 bases, with 17 bases sitting between them. CDR3 nucleotides: TGCGCCAGCAGCTTGGGGTCCCAGGGCTCGTCGGAGACCCAGTACTTC. Protein: CASSLGSQGSSETQYF.

This clonotype came up many times. CDR3 sequence reads: CASNTPGLAGVGANVLTF. The CDR3 DNA reads as TGTGCCAGCAATACACCGGGACTAGCGGGGGTCGGGGCCAACGTCCTGACTTTC. The chain carries TRBV9 and TRBJ2-6; 14 bases agree with TRBD2. Germline V gene sequence: CDR1 SGDLS, CDR2 YYNGEE. The CDR3 is made up of 18 amino acids. The V and J ends lost 6 bases and 4 bases, in that order; junction bases with no gene match: 9.

This clonotype has at least ten counts. The chain has TRBV7-9 and TRBJ2-7; 8 positions agree with TRBD2. The germline V gene encodes CDR1 SEHNR and CDR2 FQNEAQ (reference sequence). V lost 4 bases to trimming and J lost 3 bases; unmatched junction nucleotides: 8. The CDR3 spans 15 residues. This chain's CDR3 is CASSSMTGTSYEQYF. The CDR3 nucleotides read TGTGCCAGCAGCTCAATGACCGGGACTAGCTACGAGCAGTACTTC.

The chain links TRBV4-3 to TRBJ2-6; maybe TRBD1 (6 bases). Between the trimmed V and J ends, which lost 0 bases and 0 bases, there was a span of 12 bases. CDR3 length: 18 residues. Germline V lookup: CDR1 LGHNA, CDR2 YSLEER. The CDR3, as DNA: TGCGCCAGCAGCCAAGAGGGGACAACGGGCTCTGGGGCCAACGTCCTGACTTTC. Protein product: CASSQEGTTGSGANVLTF.

This clonotype has just a few counts. The chain is built from TRBV7-3 and TRBJ2-1, with TRBD2 matching over 9 bases. CDR1 SGHTA and CDR2 FQGTGA come from the germline V gene. Trimming at V came to 6 bases and at J to 8 bases, leaving 5 bases not matched to a gene. The CDR3 runs to 13 residues. In DNA, the CDR3 is TGTGCCAGCAGGGTAGCGGGGGAGGATGAGCAGTTCTTC. As protein: CASRVAGEDEQFF.

This clonotype was observed a few times. The V call is TRBV30, the J call TRBJ1-4; no clear D. Germline lookup yields CDR1 GTSNPN and CDR2 SVGIG (reference sequence). The CDR3 has 15 amino acids. Trimming took 0 bases from V and 7 from J, leaving 15 bases between them. In DNA form, the CDR3 reads TGTGCCTGGAGTGTACTCCAAGGGAAGGGTGAAAAACTGTTTTTT. This sequence encodes CAWSVLQGKGEKLFF. Complete variable domain (other parts from reference TRBV30 and TRBJ1-4): SQTIHQWPATLVQPVGSPLSLECTVEGTSNPNLYWYRQAAGRGLQLLFYSVGIGQISSEVPQNLSASRPQDRQFILSSKKLLLSDSGFYLCAWSVLQGKGEKLFFGSGTQLSVL.

This sequence joins TRBV28 and TRBJ2-7; 9 bases match TRBD2. V was clipped by 5 bases and J by 2 bases; unmatched bases: 16. CDR3 length equals 18 residues. Germline V lookup: CDR1 MDHEN, CDR2 SYDVKM. CDR3: CASSPPYPGTSYTYEQYF. The CDR3 DNA sequence: TGTGCCAGCAGTCCACCCTACCCCGGGACTAGCTATACCTACGAGCAGTACTTC.

The rearrangement links TRBV6-5 to TRBJ1-1; 7 bases map to TRBD1. Germline V gene lookup returns CDR1 MNHEY and CDR2 SVGAGI. J was trimmed by 4 bases and V by 2 bases; bases with no gene match: 4. This CDR3 has 14 residues. The CDR3 reads CASSYETGITEAFF. CDR3 DNA: TGTGCCAGCAGTTACGAGACAGGGATCACTGAAGCTTTCTTT.

This chain uses TRBV5-1 with TRBJ1-1; no reliable D call. The ends were cut back, 0 bases at V and 1 base at J, with 7 bases in the middle. The CDR3 extends over 14 amino acids. Germline-derived CDR1 and CDR2 are SGHRS and YFSETQ. Written as DNA, the CDR3 is TGCGCCAGCAGCTTGGGGGCAGAGAACACTGAAGCTTTCTTT. It is translated as CASSLGAENTEAFF.

V and J are TRBV12-3 or TRBV12-4 and TRBJ2-6; D unclear. The germline V and J ends were trimmed by 5 bases and 13 bases, with 15 bases remaining between them. The CDR3 is 13 residues long. CDR3 sequence: CASSPELGSVLTF. The CDR3 DNA follows: TGTGCCAGCAGTCCGGAACTGGGTTCTGTCCTGACTTTC.

A few counts support this clonotype. J is TRBJ2-7 and V is TRBV18; TRBD1 is a possible D gene (6 bases). Trimming stripped 5 bases from V and 5 bases from J, with 25 bases between. CDR3 length equals 17 residues. Germline V gene data show CDR1 as KGHSH and CDR2 as LQKENI. DNA for the CDR3: TGTGCCAGCTCAGGGTGGGGGCACGAGACCCCCACCAACGAGCAGTACTTC. Translated: CASSGWGHETPTNEQYF.

The J gene is TRBJ2-7, the V gene TRBV5-6; D ambiguous. V lost 3 bases to trimming and J lost 6 bases, with 13 bases between them. Germline lookup yields CDR1 SGHDT and CDR2 YYEEEE. The CDR3 sequence is 13 residues long. CDR3 in amino acids: CASSSAGSLEQYF. CDR3 in DNA: TGTGCCAGCAGCTCAGCCGGCTCCCTCGAGCAGTACTTC. Filled out from reference TRBV5-6 and TRBJ2-7, the complete variable domain reads DAGVTQSPTHLIKTRGQQVTLRCSPKSGHDTVSWYQQALGQGPQFIFQYYEEEERQRGNFPDRFSGHQFPNYSSELNVNALLLGDSALYLCASSSAGSLEQYFGPGTRLTVT.

Many counts were recorded for this clonotype. The CDR3 loop reads CASSMSRGYGAKNIQYF. CDR3 bases: TGTGCCAGTAGTATGTCCCGGGGCTACGGGGCCAAAAACATTCAGTACTTC. V is TRBV19 and J is TRBJ2-4; D is possibly TRBD1 or TRBD2 (5 bases each). The CDR3 sequence is 17 residues long. The germline V and J ends were trimmed by 3 bases and 1 base, with 16 bases remaining between them. Germline values: CDR1 LNHDA, CDR2 SQIVND (reference sequence). Full variable domain (rest looked up from reference TRBV19 and TRBJ2-4): DGGITQSPKYLFRKEGQNVTLSCEQNLNHDAMYWYRQDPGQGLRLIYYSQIVNDFQKGDIAEGYSVSREKKESFPLTVTSAQKNPTAFYLCASSMSRGYGAKNIQYFGAGTRLSVL.

This clonotype turned up a few times. This sequence joins TRBV4-1 and TRBJ1-1; tentatively, D is TRBD1 (6 bases). The CDR3 is 17 amino acids. Deletions cut 0 bases from V and 2 bases from J, with 16 bases between. Germline loops: CDR1 MGHRA, CDR2 YSYEKL. CDR3 bases: TGCGCCAGCAGCCAAGATGGGGGGGGCTTAATAAACACTGAAGCTTTCTTT. Its translation: CASSQDGGGLINTEAFF.

This clonotype was counted only a few times. V usage is TRBV30 and J usage is TRBJ1-5; 7 bases are shared with TRBD1. V shed 8 bases, J shed 0 bases, and the junction held 10 bases outside the gene matches. Germline CDR1 and CDR2: GTSNPN and SVGIG (reference sequence). This CDR3 contains 15 residues. CDR3 sequence: CARRDSRYSNQPQHF. DNA for the CDR3: TGTGCCCGCCGGGACAGCCGATATAGCAATCAGCCCCAGCATTTT.

This clonotype turned up a few times. The chain employs TRBV6-2 or TRBV6-3 and TRBJ2-3; D call uncertain. The germline gives CDR1 MNHEY, CDR2 SVGEGT. V was clipped by 4 bases and J by 5 bases, with 16 bases between them. The CDR3 runs to 15 residues. This CDR3 is CASSLLQTVKDTQYF. CDR3 bases: TGTGCCAGCAGTTTACTACAGACTGTTAAAGATACGCAGTATTTT.

This clonotype was counted between two and nine times. The rearrangement links TRBV29-1 to TRBJ2-3; no clear D. The V end lost 1 base, the J end lost 0 bases, and 5 bases lay between the germline ends. Germline V gene sequence: CDR1 SQVTM, CDR2 ANQGSEA. This CDR3 spans 13 amino acids. The CDR3, as DNA: TGCAGCGTTGAAGTTCAGAGCACAGATACGCAGTATTTT. Translated, it gives CSVEVQSTDTQYF.

This clonotype has more than one count but fewer than ten. The rearrangement links TRBV5-1 to TRBJ2-3; the match to TRBD1 covers 8 bases. CDR3 length: 16 amino acids. The ends lost 4 bases at V and 1 base at J; junction bases unmatched: 8. Germline lookup yields CDR1 SGHRS and CDR2 YFSETQ. Here the CDR3 reads CASSPLTGEGTDTQYF. In nucleotides, the CDR3 is TGCGCCAGCAGCCCCCTGACAGGGGAGGGCACAGATACGCAGTATTTT.

This clonotype came up a few times. The chain recombines TRBV6-5 with TRBJ1-1; 9 positions agree with TRBD1. The CDR3 sequence is 14 residues long. The germline V gene has CDR1 MNHEY and CDR2 SVGAGI. V lost 5 bases to trimming and J lost 5 bases; unmatched junction nucleotides: 6. CDR3 in amino acids: CASSEGQGLTEAFF. The DNA of the CDR3 is TGTGCCAGCAGTGAGGGACAGGGTTTAACTGAAGCTTTCTTT.

The chain combines TRBV5-4 with TRBJ1-5; D ambiguous. Germline CDR1 is SGHNT and CDR2 is YYREEE (reference sequence). The CDR3 is 12 residues long. V lost 8 bases to trimming and J lost 7 bases, with 13 bases between them. The CDR3 DNA reads as TGTGCCAGTCCGAGGCGAGAACAGCCCCAGCATTTT. It yields the protein CASPRREQPQHF.

Only a few counts were recorded for this clonotype. The chain combines TRBV9 with TRBJ2-1; either TRBD1 or TRBD2 may supply D (5 bases each). From germline, CDR1 is SGDLS and CDR2 YYNGEE. V was pared by 4 bases and J by 7 bases, with 15 bases between. The CDR3 loop spans 14 amino acids. The CDR3 DNA sequence: TGTGCCAGCAGCCCGGACTGGGGGTATAATGAGCAGTTCTTC. Amino acids: CASSPDWGYNEQFF.